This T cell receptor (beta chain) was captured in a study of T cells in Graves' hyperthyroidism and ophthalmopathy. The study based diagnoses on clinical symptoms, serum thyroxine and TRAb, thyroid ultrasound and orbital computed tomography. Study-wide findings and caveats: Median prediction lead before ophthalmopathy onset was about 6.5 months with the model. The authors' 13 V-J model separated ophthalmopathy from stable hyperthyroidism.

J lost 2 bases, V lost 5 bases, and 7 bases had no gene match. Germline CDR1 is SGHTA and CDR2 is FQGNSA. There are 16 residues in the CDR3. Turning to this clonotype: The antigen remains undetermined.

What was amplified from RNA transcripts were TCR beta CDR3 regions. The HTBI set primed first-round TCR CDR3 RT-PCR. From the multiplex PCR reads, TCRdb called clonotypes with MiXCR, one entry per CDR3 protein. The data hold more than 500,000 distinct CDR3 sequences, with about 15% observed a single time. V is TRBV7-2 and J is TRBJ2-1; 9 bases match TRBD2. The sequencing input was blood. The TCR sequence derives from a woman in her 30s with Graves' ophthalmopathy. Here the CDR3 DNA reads TGTGCCAGCAGCCCGATTAGCGGGAGCCCCTACAATGAGCAGTTCTTC. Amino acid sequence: CASSPISGSPYNEQFF.